These 7 T cell receptor beta chains share one sample of origin, sequenced in a study of T cells in Graves' hyperthyroidism and ophthalmopathy. TCR beta CDR3 region amplification was performed from RNA transcripts. When the TCR CDR3 underwent first-round RT-PCR, the HTBI primer set was used. One entry per CDR3 protein results from TCRdb running MiXCR on the multiplex PCR reads. The profile shows under 300,000 distinct CDR3 sequences, approximately 26% of them singletons. The sample was blood. The receptor set was obtained from a man in his forties with Graves' hyperthyroidism that later progressed to Graves' ophthalmopathy.

This clonotype was recorded many times. This chain joins TRBV12-3 or TRBV12-4 and TRBJ2-5; 12 bases are shared with TRBD1. The V segment lost 7 bases and the J segment 5 bases; nucleotides outside the gene matches: 5. This CDR3 spans 14 amino acids. The CDR3 DNA is TGTGCCAGCATTGGGACAGGGGGCTCGGAGACCCAGTACTTC. Translated: CASIGTGGSETQYF.

This clonotype was recorded at least ten times. This chain links TRBV12-3 or TRBV12-4 with TRBJ1-2; D remains unclear. With 4 bases removed from V and 7 bases from J, the gap between germline ends came to 13 bases. The length of the CDR3 is 13 residues. CDR3 residues: CASSSRARAGYTF. The CDR3 DNA sequence: TGTGCCAGCAGTTCCCGAGCCCGGGCTGGCTACACCTTC.

This clonotype was seen only a few times. The rearrangement uses TRBV3-1 and TRBJ1-2; unclear D gene. The CDR3 is 14 residues long. Germline V gene lookup returns CDR1 LGHDT and CDR2 YNNKEL (reference sequence). Deletions cut 0 bases from V and 3 bases from J, with 8 bases between. The CDR3 spells CASSQDLTDYGYTF. CDR3 DNA sequence: TGTGCCAGCAGCCAAGATCTTACGGACTATGGCTACACCTTC.

V and J are TRBV6-1 and TRBJ1-1, with 7 bases identical to TRBD1. The CDR3 contains 11 residues. CDR1 MNHNS and CDR2 SASEGT come from the germline V gene. With V trimmed by 7 bases and J by 9 bases, 5 bases remained unmatched. The CDR3 here is CASTRDSQAFF. CDR3 nucleotide sequence: TGTGCCAGCACCCGGGACAGTCAAGCTTTCTTT.

This clonotype was detected many times. This sequence joins TRBV5-1 and TRBJ2-7, with 10 bases that match TRBD2. The ends lost 5 bases at V and 6 bases at J; junction bases unmatched: 5. Germline lookup yields CDR1 SGHRS and CDR2 YFSETQ. The CDR3 is made up of 13 amino acids. The CDR3 bases are TGCGCCAGCAGTCTAGCGGGAGCTTCCGAGCAGTACTTC. Translating gives CASSLAGASEQYF.

This chain joins TRBV27 and TRBJ2-7; 9 bases fit TRBD1. The CDR3 loop spans 16 amino acids. Germline V gene sequence: CDR1 MNHEY, CDR2 SMNVEV (reference sequence). Trimming took 4 bases from V and 7 from J; bases not matched to a gene: 14. Here the CDR3 reads CASSSTLQGAPVEQYF. DNA of the CDR3: TGTGCCAGCAGTTCCACACTACAGGGGGCGCCCGTTGAGCAGTACTTC.

This clonotype was picked up many times. J is TRBJ2-2 and V is TRBV6-5; the D gene is possibly TRBD1 (6 bases). CDR3 size: 14 residues. Per germline, CDR1 MNHEY and CDR2 SVGAGI. Trimming pared 7 bases from V and 3 bases from J, leaving 12 bases between. The CDR3 loop is CASTSPGDTGELFF. The CDR3 DNA is TGTGCCAGCACTTCCCCAGGGGACACCGGGGAGCTGTTTTTT.